The present TCR beta chain was sequenced within a study of blood T cell repertoires in COVID-19. Methods used by the authors: By means of reference gene primer amplification, nucleated cell counts were estimated. Assay used: immunoSEQ multiplex PCR; TCRdb lists only in-frame clones, some missing. The DNA was the basis for D and trimming; V, J and clone size are from that table. The repertoire includes a few hundred thousand clones, 89% of them detected once, and roughly 6.7% sits in the top ten. V lost 0 bases and J lost 3, with 10 bases in between. Germline CDR1 reads SGDLS; CDR2 reads YYNGEE. The CDR3 consists of 15 residues.

V is TRBV9 and J is TRBJ2-1; tentative D call: TRBD2 (6 bases). The receptor was isolated from a man between 18 and 35 years old who had recovered from COVID-19. The sample comprised peripheral blood. The CDR3 DNA follows: TGTGCCAGCAGCGTAGTAAACGGGGGCTACAATGAGCAGTTCTTC. Protein sequence: CASSVVNGGYNEQFF.